A selection of T cell receptor beta chains follows, all from one sample in a study of control samples from healthy donors and cancer patients. Profiled with immunoSEQ multiplex PCR; TCRdb holds only in-frame clones, not every one. This sample has around 42,000 clones, with roughly 80% found just once. Sequenced input: blood. These receptors originate from a man between 60 and 75 years old in good health. The CDR3 runs from the conserved cysteine through the conserved F or W. The order of the fields is J gene, V gene, D gene, clone size, CDR3 DNA, CDR3 protein. A D gene is named only where the DNA matches it firmly. Not all rows give a size; the values are once, few, many and, for expanded clones, a class.

>TRBJ1-1|TRBV30|-|once
TGTGCCTGGAGTGTAACCCAGGGGCGGGACACTGAAGCTTTCTTT
CAWSVTQGRDTEAFF
>TRBJ1-1|TRBV5-1|TRBD1|-
TGCGCCAGCAGCTTAGGGACAGGCACTGAAGCTTTCTTT
CASSLGTGTEAFF
>TRBJ1-2|TRBV4-3|-|few
TGCGCCAGCAGCCAAGAGCTGGGTAGCACCTATGGCTACACCTTC
CASSQELGSTYGYTF
>TRBJ2-7|TRBV28|TRBD2|-
TGTGCCAGCAGTTTATCGGGCGGGAGGGCCTACGAGCAGTACTTC
CASSLSGGRAYEQYF
>TRBJ1-1|TRBV4-3|-|-
TGCGCCAGCAGCCTATCAAAGGGGGATACTGAAGCTTTCTTT
CASSLSKGDTEAFF
>TRBJ2-7|TRBV10-3|TRBD2|-
TGTGCCATCAGCGCCCGGACTAGCGCATCATACGAGCAGTACTTC
CAISARTSASYEQYF
>TRBJ1-3|TRBV27|TRBD1|once
TGTGCCAGCAGTACCAGAAGGACAGGGGACTCTGGAAACACCATATATTTT
CASSTRRTGDSGNTIYF
>TRBJ2-5|TRBV7-6|-|-
TGTGCCAGCGGTCGAAGGGGCCGGGAGACCCAGTACTTC
CASGRRGRETQYF
>TRBJ1-5|TRBV2|TRBD1|-
TGTGCCAGCAGTCCTGGACAGGCCAACTATCAGCCCCAGCATTTT
CASSPGQANYQPQHF
>TRBJ2-5|TRBV7-8|TRBD2|-
TGTGCCAGCAGCTTAAATGGACTAGCGGGAGGGTATCAAGAGACCCAGTACTTC
CASSLNGLAGGYQETQYF
>TRBJ2-1|TRBV30|-|-
TGTGCCTGGAGATATCAGGGGGAGCAGTTCTTC
CAWRYQGEQFF
>TRBJ2-3|TRBV5-4|-|-
TGTGCCAGCAGAGGGCAGACTAGCACAGATACGCAGTATTTT
CASRGQTSTDTQYF
>TRBJ1-1|TRBV7-9|-|-
TGTGCCAGCAGCCACATGAACACTGAAGCTTTCTTT
CASSHMNTEAFF
>TRBJ1-2|TRBV30|-|-
TGTGCCTGGAGGGGGCCGTCCGGGCTACCTGGCTATGGCTACACCTTC
CAWRGPSGLPGYGYTF
>TRBJ1-5|TRBV2|-|once
TGTGCCAGCAGTCGGAGCAATCAGCCCCAGCATTTT
CASSRSNQPQHF
>TRBJ1-1|TRBV5-4|TRBD1|-
TGTGCCAGCAATTCAGGGGGAAACACTGAAGCTTTCTTT
CASNSGGNTEAFF
>TRBJ1-2|TRBV5-1|-|-
TGCGCCAGCAGCAGTGACATCAACTATGGCTACACCTTC
CASSSDINYGYTF
>TRBJ1-2|TRBV5-1|-|-
TGCGCCAGCAGCTTGGAGGGTACTGGCGGCTACACCTTC
CASSLEGTGGYTF